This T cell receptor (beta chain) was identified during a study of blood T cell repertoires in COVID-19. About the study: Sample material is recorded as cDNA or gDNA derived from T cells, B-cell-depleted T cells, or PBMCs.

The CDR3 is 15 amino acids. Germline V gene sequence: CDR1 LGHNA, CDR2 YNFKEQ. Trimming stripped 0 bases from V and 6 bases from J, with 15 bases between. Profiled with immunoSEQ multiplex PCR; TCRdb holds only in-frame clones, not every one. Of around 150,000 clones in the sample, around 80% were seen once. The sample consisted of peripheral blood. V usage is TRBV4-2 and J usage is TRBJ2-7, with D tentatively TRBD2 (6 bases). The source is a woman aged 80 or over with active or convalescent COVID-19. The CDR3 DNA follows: TGTGCCAGCAGCCAAGATTGGCGGGGCCGGGGCGAGCAGTACTTC. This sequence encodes CASSQDWRGRGEQYF.